Listed below are T cell receptor beta chains from one sample, sequenced in a study of PD-1 and CTLA-4 blockade in melanoma. The assay was immunoSEQ multiplex PCR, and TCRdb's table has in-frame clones only and misses some. The table shows about 7,200 clones, with around 80% occurring only once. This specimen consisted of CD8+ T cells from peripheral blood, obtained before anti-PD-1 treatment. These receptor sequences come from a human donor with melanoma. Both conserved end residues are part of each CDR3. The order of the fields is V gene, J gene, clone size, D gene, CDR3 DNA, CDR3 protein. D genes are given only for firm matches. Clone size, where shown, is once, few, many, or a class for clones that have expanded.

TRBV5-5,TRBJ2-1,.,TRBD1,TGTGCCAGCAGCGTGGACAGGGTCAATGAGCAGTTCTTC,CASSVDRVNEQFF
TRBV6-5,TRBJ2-7,.,.,TGTGCCACCCAATCGAAGGCGCTCTACGAGCAGTACTTC,CATQSKALYEQYF
TRBV5-6,TRBJ2-7,.,.,TGTGCCAGCAGCCGCTGGGCGTACGAGCAGTACTTC,CASSRWAYEQYF
TRBV19,TRBJ2-7,.,TRBD2,TGTGCCAGTAGTATCTTTCAGGGAGGGTCCTACGAGCAGTACTTC,CASSIFQGGSYEQYF
TRBV29-1,TRBJ1-1,.,.,TGCAGCGTTGTGATAGGGAACACTGAAGCTTTCTTT,CSVVIGNTEAFF
TRBV2,TRBJ2-2,.,TRBD1,TGTGCCAGGCGTATGGGGACAGGGGCGAACACCGGGGAGCTGTTTTTT,CARRMGTGANTGELFF
TRBV6-1,TRBJ1-5,.,TRBD1,TGTGCCAGCAGTGAAGAGTTGTGGGACAGTCTTGGGCAGCCCCAGCATTTT,CASSEELWDSLGQPQHF
TRBV9,TRBJ1-1,.,.,TGTGCCAGCAGTACAGGGAATGAAGCTTTCTTT,CASSTGNEAFF
TRBV2,TRBJ2-7,.,.,TGTGCCAGCTCTGGAAGGGAGTACGAGCAGTACTTC,CASSGREYEQYF
TRBV7-8,TRBJ2-1,.,.,TGTGCCAGCAGCTTATGGCAGGGAGACGATGAGCAGTTCTTC,CASSLWQGDDEQFF
TRBV7-2,TRBJ2-2,.,.,TGTGCCAGCAGCTTAGTGGGGGGGCAACAGCGGACCGGGGAGCTGTTTTTT,CASSLVGGQQRTGELFF
TRBV2,TRBJ2-1,once,.,TGTGCCAGCAGGAATAGCGGAAGCTCCTACAATGAGCAGTTCTTC,CASRNSGSSYNEQFF
TRBV7-9,TRBJ2-3,.,.,TGTGCCAGCAGCTTTCCCCCCGGAGCGGACCGGGATACGCAGTATTTT,CASSFPPGADRDTQYF
TRBV9,TRBJ2-7,.,.,TGTGCCAGCAGCGTAATCCCGACGGAAACCTACGAGCAGTACTTC,CASSVIPTETYEQYF
TRBV19,TRBJ2-7,.,TRBD2,TGTGCCAGTAGTATAGCCGTTCGGGGGGTAAGCGAGCAGTACTTC,CASSIAVRGVSEQYF
TRBV3-1/TRBV3-2,TRBJ2-7,.,TRBD2,TGTGCCAGCAGCCAAGGATCGAGCCTAGCGGGAGTGTACGAGCAGTACTTC,CASSQGSSLAGVYEQYF
TRBV11-2,TRBJ1-1,.,.,TGTGCCAGCAGCCGAACGGATGGGAACACTGAAGCTTTCTTT,CASSRTDGNTEAFF
TRBV9,TRBJ2-7,.,.,TGTGCCAGCAGCGGACCCTACTCCTACGAGCAGTACTTC,CASSGPYSYEQYF
TRBV12-3/TRBV12-4,TRBJ2-1,.,.,TGTGCCAGCAGTTCAGGGTTTGAGCAGTTCTTC,CASSSGFEQFF
TRBV2,TRBJ2-3,.,TRBD2,TGTGCCAGCAGTGTAAAGGGCGGGGGGGCCGGAGATACGCAGTATTTT,CASSVKGGGAGDTQYF
TRBV27,TRBJ2-1,.,.,TGTGCCAGCAGTTTAAGACGCTACAATGAGCAGTTCTTC,CASSLRRYNEQFF
TRBV5-1,TRBJ2-3,.,.,TGCGCCAGCAGCTTGGAAACCCGCCAGGCAGATACGCAGTATTTT,CASSLETRQADTQYF
TRBV12-3/TRBV12-4,TRBJ2-5,.,.,TGTGCCAGCAGTCCCGCCGGGGAGACCCAGTACTTC,CASSPAGETQYF
TRBV10-3,TRBJ2-5,.,.,TGTGCCACCCTCGTGGGAGACCAAGAGACCCAGTACTTC,CATLVGDQETQYF
TRBV9,TRBJ2-2,.,.,TGTGCCAGCAGCGTAGGGACTGATCCCGGGGAGCTGTTTTTT,CASSVGTDPGELFF
TRBV7-9,TRBJ2-1,.,TRBD1,TGTGCCAGCAGCTTCGGGACAGGCTTAAGCTCCTACAATGAGCAGTTCTTC,CASSFGTGLSSYNEQFF
TRBV30,TRBJ2-7,.,TRBD1,TGTGCCTGGAGTTCCGGGACAGGACTATACGAGCAGTACTTC,CAWSSGTGLYEQYF
TRBV11-3,TRBJ2-1,medium-sized,.,TGTGCCAGCAGCTTAGTGGCCAACTACAATGAGCAGTTCTTC,CASSLVANYNEQFF
TRBV7-9,TRBJ2-1,.,.,TGTGCCAGCAATGTTGGGTATGAGCAGTTCTTC,CASNVGYEQFF
TRBV7-8,TRBJ2-7,.,TRBD1,TGTGCCAGCAGCCTCACCGGGACAGGGGGCAACGAGCAGTACTTC,CASSLTGTGGNEQYF
TRBV5-5,TRBJ2-7,few,.,TGTGCCAGCAGCTTGGGCTACGAGCAGTACTTC,CASSLGYEQYF
TRBV6-5,TRBJ1-4,.,.,TGTGCCAGCAGTTACTCGACCAGGGGACCAGAAAAACTGTTTTTT,CASSYSTRGPEKLFF